The present TCR beta chain was sequenced within a study of blood T cells in healthy people across ages. General observations from the study: Higher diversity, along with more naive CD4+ cells, distinguished long-lived donors from aged donors.

About this clonotype itself: Its antigen remains unidentified.

Primed by a sample-barcoded 5' primer and a J-beta primer mix, a second PCR proceeded for about 7 to 12 cycles. TCRdb redid the calling of the 5' RACE reads with MiXCR, one entry per CDR3 protein. The sample holds over a million distinct CDR3 sequences, under 45% seen once. The sample taken for sequencing was blood. The receptor's source is a woman aged 55-69 years in good health.

The CDR3: CASSDGGSPLHF. CDR3 nucleotides: TGTGCCAGCAGTGACGGCGGATCACCCCTCCACTTT. The chain employs TRBV6-4 and TRBJ1-6; D remains ambiguous. The V gene's germline CDR1 is MRHNA and CDR2 SNTAGT. The CDR3 loop spans 12 amino acids. Deletions cut 2 bases from V and 10 bases from J, with 6 bases between.